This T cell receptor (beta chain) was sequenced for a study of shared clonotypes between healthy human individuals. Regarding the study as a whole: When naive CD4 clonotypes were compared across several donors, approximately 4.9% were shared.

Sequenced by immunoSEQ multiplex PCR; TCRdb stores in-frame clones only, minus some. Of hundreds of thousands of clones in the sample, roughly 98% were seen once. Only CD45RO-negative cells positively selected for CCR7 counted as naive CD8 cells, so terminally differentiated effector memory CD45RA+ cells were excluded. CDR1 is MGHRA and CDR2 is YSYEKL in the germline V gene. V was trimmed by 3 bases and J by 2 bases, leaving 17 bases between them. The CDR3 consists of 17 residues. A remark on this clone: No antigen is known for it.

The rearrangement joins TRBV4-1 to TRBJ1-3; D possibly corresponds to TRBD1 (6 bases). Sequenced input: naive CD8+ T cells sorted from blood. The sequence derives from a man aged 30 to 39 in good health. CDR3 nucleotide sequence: TGCGCCAGCAGCCACCGACTTGAACAGGGCGCTGGAAACACCATATATTTT. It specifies CASSHRLEQGAGNTIYF.